This is a list of T cell receptor beta chains from one sample in a study of blood T cell repertoires in COVID-19. Measured with immunoSEQ multiplex PCR; TCRdb has only the in-frame clones, and not every one. The table lists roughly 430,000 clones, around 90% of them singletons. Sequenced input: PBMCs or T cells enriched from blood (not recorded which). These receptors were taken from a woman in her thirties or forties with acute COVID-19. Both conserved end residues are part of each CDR3. Fields, in order: D gene, J gene, V gene, clone size, CDR3 protein, CDR3 DNA. D genes are given only for firm matches. Only some rows state a clone size, as once, few, many or a class for expanded clones.

>.|TRBJ1-2|TRBV5-1|.
CASSLEAGWRGGYTF
TGCGCCAGCAGCTTGGAAGCAGGGTGGCGAGGTGGCTACACCTTC
>.|TRBJ1-1|TRBV21-1|.
CASGRGKF
TGTGCCAGCGGGCGGGGGAAGTTT
>TRBD1|TRBJ1-2|TRBV10-1|.
CASSESKGAEGYTF
TGCGCCAGCAGTGAGTCAAAGGGGGCTGAGGGCTACACCTTC
>.|TRBJ2-7|TRBV6-1|.
CASSEVRTRGEQYF
TGTGCCAGCAGTGAAGTCAGGACAAGGGGCGAGCAGTACTTC
>.|TRBJ1-1|TRBV7-9|.
CASSFDRTEAFF
TGTGCCAGCAGCTTCGATCGGACTGAAGCTTTCTTT
>.|TRBJ1-5|TRBV2|.
CASKDIYNQPQHF
TGTGCCAGCAAAGACATATACAATCAGCCCCAGCATTTT
>.|TRBJ1-2|TRBV7-9|once
CASSRLGTGDGYTF
TGTGCCAGCAGCCGGTTAGGGACTGGGGACGGCTACACCTTC
>.|TRBJ1-4|TRBV18|.
CASSLGQPNEKLFF
TGTGCCAGCTCACTCGGACAGCCTAATGAAAAACTGTTTTTT
>TRBD2|TRBJ2-3|TRBV11-2|.
CASSKTSGGRLEQYF
TGTGCCAGCAGCAAGACTAGCGGGGGGAGACTCGAGCAGTATTTT
>.|TRBJ2-7|TRBV5-4|.
CASSPGTSSYEQYF
TGTGCCAGCAGCCCGGGGACAAGCTCCTACGAGCAGTACTTC
>TRBD1|TRBJ1-2|TRBV6-5|.
CASSSTGGVTF
TGTGCCAGCAGTTCCACAGGGGGTGTCACCTTC
>.|TRBJ2-5|TRBV4-2|once
CASSQSFQETQYF
TGTGCCAGCAGCCAATCATTTCAAGAGACCCAGTACTTC
>.|TRBJ1-2|TRBV3-1/TRBV3-2|.
CASTPQGFLGYTF
TGTGCCAGCACCCCACAGGGATTTCTGGGCTACACCTTC
>.|TRBJ2-3|TRBV19|many
CASRETGGTDTQYF
TGTGCCAGTAGGGAGACAGGAGGTACAGATACGCAGTATTTT
>.|TRBJ2-2|TRBV5-5|.
CASSSEGWGELFF
TGTGCCAGCAGCTCGGAGGGGTGGGGGGAGCTGTTTTTT
>.|TRBJ1-1|TRBV2|once
CAITGKAEAFF
TGTGCCATCACAGGGAAAGCTGAAGCTTTCTTT
>TRBD2|TRBJ2-2|TRBV7-6|.
CASSFTGGPDTGELFF
TGTGCCAGCAGCTTTACGGGGGGGCCGGACACCGGGGAGCTGTTTTTT